Given below is one T cell receptor beta chain in context. The data belong to a study of cytomegalovirus exposure and HLA in healthy donors. This CDR3 has 16 amino acids. From germline, CDR1 is SGHDT and CDR2 YYEEEE. The V and J ends lost 4 bases and 5 bases, in that order; junction bases with no gene match: 12. Clones were sequenced by immunoSEQ multiplex PCR, and TCRdb holds only the in-frame ones, with some missing. Among roughly 100,000 clones listed, about 88% were seen once. V and J are TRBV5-6 and TRBJ2-5; 9 bases match TRBD2. The specimen was PBMCs. The source of this sequence is a woman aged 18-29 years in good health and CMV-seropositive. The CDR3 is CASSIRWTSVTETQYF. Written as DNA, the CDR3 is TGTGCCAGCAGCATCAGATGGACTAGCGTTACGGAGACCCAGTACTTC.